The rows below give T cell receptor beta chains drawn from one sample of a study of vaccination and CD4 T cells after COVID-19. Via MiXCR, TCRdb re-called the PCR reads, giving one row per CDR3 protein. Of fewer than 10,000 distinct CDR3 sequences in the sample, about 57% were seen once. The antigens these receptors bind are not known. The material was cultured CD4+ T cells from blood, obtained after SARS-CoV-2 vaccination. All receptors derive from a human donor with COVID-19. Each CDR3 is given with its conserved first and last residue. Clone sizes are given selectively: once, few, many, or a class where the clone is expanded.

clone_size v_call cdr3_aa
NA TRBV6-7 CARKTGDSGANVLTF
NA TRBV11-2 CASSSGGIYSNQPQHF
NA TRBV20-1 CSARVPGATDTQYF
few TRBV20-1 CSASSSAGGVETQYF
once TRBV15 CATSSPEGSQPQHF
NA TRBV19 CASSAANLAGYTF
NA TRBV28 CASSPGTGSPYEQYF
few TRBV4-1 CASSQDRTSGITDTQYF
NA TRBV5-6 CASSTDRARSFYEQYF
medium-sized TRBV6-1 CASSPPGTEQFF
NA TRBV7-6 CASSSLIQGEAFF
NA TRBV5-1 CASSRGSLEGEQYF
NA TRBV28 CASRGAKETQYF
NA TRBV6-1 CASRPTGGYGYTF
large TRBV11-2 CASSSILTGVRNGYTF
few TRBV20-1 CSASIRGPYEQYF
NA TRBV20-1 CSARGSEQYF
once TRBV10-2 CASKKPGQNNSPLHF
NA TRBV12-3/TRBV12-4 CASRETGVEQYF
NA TRBV7-3 CASSLSGRETQYF
NA TRBV30 CAWSVLIGETQYF
NA TRBV2 CASSEKRAGGPRGPDTQYF
NA TRBV6-1 CASSPLAGGETQYF
large TRBV29-1 CSVGQGLYNEQFF